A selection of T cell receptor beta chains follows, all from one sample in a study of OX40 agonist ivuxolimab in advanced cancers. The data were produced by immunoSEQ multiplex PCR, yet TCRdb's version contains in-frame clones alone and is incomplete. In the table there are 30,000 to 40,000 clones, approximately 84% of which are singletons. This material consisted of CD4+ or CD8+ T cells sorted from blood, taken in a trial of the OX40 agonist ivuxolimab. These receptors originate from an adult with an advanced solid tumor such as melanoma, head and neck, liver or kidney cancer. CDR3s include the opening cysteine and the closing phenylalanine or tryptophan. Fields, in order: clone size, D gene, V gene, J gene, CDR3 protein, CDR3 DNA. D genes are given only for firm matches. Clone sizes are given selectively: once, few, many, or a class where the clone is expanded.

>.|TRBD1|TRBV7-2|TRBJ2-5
CASSPLTGVSSETQYF
TGTGCCAGCAGCCCTCTGACAGGGGTCAGTTCGGAGACCCAGTACTTC
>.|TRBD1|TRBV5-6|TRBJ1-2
CASSLDRANYGYTF
TGTGCCAGCAGTTTGGACAGGGCTAACTATGGCTACACCTTC
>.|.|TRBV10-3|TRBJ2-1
CAIRNTFYNEQFF
TGTGCCATCAGGAACACGTTCTACAATGAGCAGTTCTTC
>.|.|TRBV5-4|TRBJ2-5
CASSQGRGRETQYF
TGTGCCAGCAGCCAAGGTCGAGGTAGGGAGACCCAGTACTTC
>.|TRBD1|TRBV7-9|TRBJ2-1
CASSFGQGGGNEQFF
TGTGCCAGCAGCTTCGGACAGGGCGGAGGAAATGAGCAGTTCTTC
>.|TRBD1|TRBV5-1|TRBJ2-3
CASSLAYGTGGADTDTQYF
TGCGCCAGCAGCTTGGCCTACGGGACAGGGGGCGCCGACACAGATACGCAGTATTTT
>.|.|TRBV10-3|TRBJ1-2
CAISVQSNYGYTF
TGTGCCATCAGTGTACAGAGTAACTATGGCTACACCTTC
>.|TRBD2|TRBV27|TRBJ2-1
CASSWVAGEAYNEQFF
TGTGCCAGCAGTTGGGTAGCGGGGGAGGCCTACAATGAGCAGTTCTTC
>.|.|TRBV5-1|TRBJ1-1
CASSLAQWTSTEAFF
TGCGCCAGCAGCTTGGCCCAATGGACAAGCACTGAAGCTTTCTTT
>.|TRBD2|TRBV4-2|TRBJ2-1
CASSQDGTSGGNEQFF
TGTGCCAGCAGCCAAGATGGGACTAGCGGGGGCAATGAGCAGTTCTTC
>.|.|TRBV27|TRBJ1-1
CASSLAGGSTEAFF
TGTGCCAGCAGTTTAGCCGGTGGTAGCACTGAAGCTTTCTTT
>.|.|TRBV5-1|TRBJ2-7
CASGYRDPAQQYF
TGCGCCAGCGGGTACCGGGACCCGGCGCAGCAGTACTTC
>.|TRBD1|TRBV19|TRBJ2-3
CASSLWTGATDTQYF
TGTGCCAGTAGTCTTTGGACAGGGGCGACAGATACGCAGTATTTT
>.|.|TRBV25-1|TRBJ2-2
CASRETGWTGELFF
TGTGCCAGCAGAGAGACGGGGTGGACCGGGGAGCTGTTTTTT
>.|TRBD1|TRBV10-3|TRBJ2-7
CAISTGTDPYEQYF
TGTGCCATCAGTACCGGGACAGATCCCTACGAGCAGTACTTC
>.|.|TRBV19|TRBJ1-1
CASSWAPGQLGSEAFF
TGTGCCAGTAGCTGGGCGCCGGGACAACTAGGATCTGAAGCTTTCTTT
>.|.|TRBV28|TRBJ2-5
CASSPQGGETQYF
TGTGCCAGCAGCCCTCAGGGGGGGGAGACCCAGTACTTC
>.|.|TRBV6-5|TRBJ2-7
CASKKANEQYF
TGTGCCAGCAAAAAAGCAAACGAGCAGTACTTC
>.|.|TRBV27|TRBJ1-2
CASSFGGTYGYTF
TGTGCCAGCAGTTTCGGGGGGACCTATGGCTACACCTTC
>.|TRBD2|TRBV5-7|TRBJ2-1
CASSAGLAGVPEQFF
TGTGCCAGCAGCGCGGGCCTAGCGGGGGTTCCTGAGCAGTTCTTC
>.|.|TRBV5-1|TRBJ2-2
CASSLGTENTGELFF
TGCGCCAGCAGCTTGGGGACAGAGAACACCGGGGAGCTGTTTTTT
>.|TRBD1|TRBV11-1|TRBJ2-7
CASSLGQGINEQYF
TGTGCCAGCAGCTTAGGACAGGGTATCAACGAGCAGTACTTC
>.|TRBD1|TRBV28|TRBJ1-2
CASSKTGGASDGYTF
TGTGCCAGCAGTAAAACAGGGGGCGCGTCAGATGGCTACACCTTC
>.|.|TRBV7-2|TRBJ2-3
CASTDPSSTDTQYF
TGTGCCAGCACCGACCCGAGCAGCACAGATACGCAGTATTTT
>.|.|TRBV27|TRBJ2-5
CASTQLGRNQETQYF
TGTGCCAGCACGCAACTTGGGCGGAACCAAGAGACCCAGTACTTC
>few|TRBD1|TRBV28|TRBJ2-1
CASSTDRAPGNEQFF
TGTGCCAGCAGTACGGACAGGGCCCCCGGCAATGAGCAGTTCTTC
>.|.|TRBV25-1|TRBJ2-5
CASSEPEEETQYF
TGTGCCAGCAGTGAACCGGAGGAAGAGACCCAGTACTTC
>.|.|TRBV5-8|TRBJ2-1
CASSLNYEQFF
TGTGCCAGCAGCTTGAACTATGAGCAGTTCTTC
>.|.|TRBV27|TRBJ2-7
CASSFTLTTANYEQYF
TGTGCCAGCAGTTTTACGCTGACGACAGCGAACTACGAGCAGTACTTC
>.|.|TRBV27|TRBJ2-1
CASSLWASSYNEQFF
TGTGCCAGCAGTTTATGGGCAAGCTCCTACAATGAGCAGTTCTTC
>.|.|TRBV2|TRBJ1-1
CASDPNTEAFF
TGTGCCAGCGACCCGAACACTGAAGCTTTCTTT
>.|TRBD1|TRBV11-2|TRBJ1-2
CASSLDEVRDSYGYTF
TGTGCCAGCAGCTTAGACGAGGTCCGGGACAGTTATGGCTACACCTTC
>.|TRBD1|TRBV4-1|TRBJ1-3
CASSPTGEGGNTIYF
TGCGCCAGCAGCCCAACAGGGGAAGGTGGAAACACCATATATTTT
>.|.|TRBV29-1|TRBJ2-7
CSVVDYEQYF
TGCAGCGTTGTTGACTACGAGCAGTACTTC
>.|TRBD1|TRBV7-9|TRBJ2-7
CASSSRTGSTYEQYF
TGTGCCAGCAGCAGTAGGACAGGGTCTACCTACGAGCAGTACTTC
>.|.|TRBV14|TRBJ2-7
CASRLRGSYEQYF
TGTGCCAGCAGACTCAGGGGCAGCTACGAGCAGTACTTC
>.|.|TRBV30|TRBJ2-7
CAWSASYEQYF
TGTGCCTGGAGTGCCTCCTACGAGCAGTACTTC
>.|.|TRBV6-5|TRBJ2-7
CASSYTGYEQYF
TGTGCCAGCAGTTATACGGGGTACGAGCAGTACTTC
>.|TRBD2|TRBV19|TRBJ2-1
CASSPSSGRANEQFF
TGTGCCAGTAGCCCATCTAGCGGGAGGGCTAATGAGCAGTTCTTC
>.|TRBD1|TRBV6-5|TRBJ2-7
CATRGDRGAYEQYF
TGTGCCACCCGCGGGGACAGGGGGGCCTACGAGCAGTACTTC
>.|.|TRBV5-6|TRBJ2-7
CASSFIGGEQYF
TGTGCCAGCAGCTTTATCGGGGGCGAGCAGTACTTC
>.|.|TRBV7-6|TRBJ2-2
CASSFQRPTGELFF
TGTGCCAGCAGCTTTCAGCGCCCAACCGGGGAGCTGTTTTTT
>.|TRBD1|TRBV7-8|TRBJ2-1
CASSPWTGNYNEQFF
TGTGCCAGCAGCCCCTGGACAGGCAACTACAATGAGCAGTTCTTC
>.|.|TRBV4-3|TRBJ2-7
CASSQGVGSYEQYF
TGCGCCAGCAGCCAAGGGGTGGGGTCCTACGAGCAGTACTTC
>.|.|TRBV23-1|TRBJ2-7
CASSHLSYEQYF
TGCGCCAGCAGTCACCTCAGCTACGAGCAGTACTTC
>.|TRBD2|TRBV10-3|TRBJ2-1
CAINPSGGGHNEQFF
TGTGCCATCAACCCTAGCGGGGGGGGCCACAATGAGCAGTTCTTC
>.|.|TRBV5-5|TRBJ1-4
CASSLVWGAPGEKLFF
TGTGCCAGCAGCCTCGTTTGGGGGGCGCCTGGTGAAAAACTGTTTTTT
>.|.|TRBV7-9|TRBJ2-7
CASSLEGVGGPSSYEQYF
TGTGCCAGCAGCTTAGAAGGGGTGGGCGGGCCAAGCTCCTACGAGCAGTACTTC
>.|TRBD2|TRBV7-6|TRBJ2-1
CASSPSGGPNNEQFF
TGTGCCAGCAGCCCGAGCGGGGGGCCGAACAATGAGCAGTTCTTC
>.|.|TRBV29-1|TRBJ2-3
CSVEMDDTDTQYF
TGCAGCGTTGAAATGGACGACACAGATACGCAGTATTTT
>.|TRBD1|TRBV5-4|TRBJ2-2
CASRHRGDTGELFF
TGTGCCAGCAGGCACAGGGGGGACACCGGGGAGCTGTTTTTT
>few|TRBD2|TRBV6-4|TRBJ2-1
CASSDSGLGADEQFF
TGTGCCAGCAGTGACTCGGGACTAGGGGCCGATGAGCAGTTCTTC
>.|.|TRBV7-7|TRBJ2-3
CASSLIWRGSTDTQYF
TGTGCTAGCAGCTTAATCTGGCGGGGATCCACAGATACGCAGTATTTT
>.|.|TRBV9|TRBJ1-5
CASSVEPGGQPQHF
TGTGCCAGCAGCGTAGAGCCGGGAGGGCAGCCCCAGCATTTT
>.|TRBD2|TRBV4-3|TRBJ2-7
CASSQEGRLAGGFSYEQYF
TGCGCCAGCAGCCAAGAGGGGAGACTAGCGGGGGGCTTTTCCTACGAGCAGTACTTC